This T cell receptor beta chain was documented in a study of beta chain features in type 1 diabetes. Looking at the study overall: Regarding age, gender and cell yields, patients proved similar to healthy donors.

A heparinised blood draw that averaged around 0.12 L was obtained once from each donor. The whole isolated RNA underwent reverse transcription, so sequencing captured expressed TCRB transcripts. Only in-frame clones appear in the TCRdb table, and some are missing; sequencing was by immunoSEQ multiplex PCR. The sample has hundreds of thousands of clones; around 15% are singletons. Points on this clone: Antigen specificity is unknown.

CDR1 and CDR2 from the germline V gene are LGHNA and YNFKEQ. V was clipped by 1 base and J by 2 bases; unmatched bases: 7. CDR3 length equals 17 residues. Findings and limits, study-wide: When Type 1 diabetes patients were examined, their TCRB CDR3s proved moderately but significantly shorter in all four CD4+ subsets. The VDJ junctions of type 1 diabetes patients carried fewer insertions and more deletions.

Sequenced: naive CD4+ T cells from blood. The chain uses TRBV4-2 and TRBJ2-3, with 9 nucleotides matching TRBD2. This clonotype was sampled from a young man with type 1 diabetes. The CDR3 protein is CASSQGGGGVFTDTQYF. For the CDR3, the DNA is TGTGCCAGCAGCCAAGGCGGGGGGGGAGTCTTCACAGATACGCAGTATTTT.